This TCR beta chain was identified in a study of human T cells and chemical hapten exposure. The study, taken as a whole, reports: While controls formed fewer of them, expanded TCRs formed significantly more large CDR3 similarity clusters. The count of PT1 expanded TCRs correlated positively with patch test score.

This clonotype was detected ten times or more. The antigen is unknown. The CDR3 consists of 14 residues. Per germline, CDR1 SQVTM and CDR2 ANQGSEA. V lost 5 bases to trimming and J lost 1 base, with 12 bases between them. Individual cDNA molecules (in the library) carried attached unique molecular identifiers. In TCRdb, the RACE reads were re-called with MiXCR into one record per CDR3 protein. Of around 260,000 distinct CDR3 sequences in the sample, 7.5% to 10% were seen once. This sample's time point: pre-sensitization, week 0. Noted treatment: therapeutic diphenylcyclopropenone sensitization with weekly scalp DPC. Donors were 18 to 70-year-old alopecia patients suitable for DPC.

The sample was whole blood, taken in connection with sensitization to the hapten diphenylcyclopropenone (DPC). This sequence joins TRBV29-1 and TRBJ1-3, with D tentatively TRBD1 (6 bases). The clonotype originates from a woman aged 35 to 49 with alopecia areata. Some clones in this sample may be carry-over from other donors' samples. CDR3 protein: CSVQDRQSGNTIYF. CDR3 nucleotides: TGCAGCGTTCAGGACAGACAATCTGGAAACACCATATATTTT.